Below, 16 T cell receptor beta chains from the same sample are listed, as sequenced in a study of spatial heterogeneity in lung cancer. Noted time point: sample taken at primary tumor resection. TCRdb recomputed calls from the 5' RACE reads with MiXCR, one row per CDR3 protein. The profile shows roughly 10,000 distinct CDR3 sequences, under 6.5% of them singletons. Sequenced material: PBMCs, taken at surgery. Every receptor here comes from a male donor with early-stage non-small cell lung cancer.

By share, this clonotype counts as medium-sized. CDR3 amino acids: CASSLSTDPRDTQYF. In DNA form, the CDR3 reads TGCGCCAGCAGCCTATCGACCGACCCAAGGGATACGCAGTATTTT. This sequence joins TRBV5-1 and TRBJ2-3; D not resolved. This CDR3 has 15 residues. Germline V gene data show CDR1 as SGHRS and CDR2 as YFSETQ. The V and J ends lost 4 bases and 6 bases respectively, with 18 bases between them. Full variable domain (rest looked up from reference TRBV5-1 and TRBJ2-3): KAGVTQTPRYLIKTRGQQVTLSCSPISGHRSVSWYQQTPGQGLQFLFEYFSETQRNKGNFPGRFSGRQFSNSRSEMNVSTLELGDSALYLCASSLSTDPRDTQYFGPGTRLTVL.

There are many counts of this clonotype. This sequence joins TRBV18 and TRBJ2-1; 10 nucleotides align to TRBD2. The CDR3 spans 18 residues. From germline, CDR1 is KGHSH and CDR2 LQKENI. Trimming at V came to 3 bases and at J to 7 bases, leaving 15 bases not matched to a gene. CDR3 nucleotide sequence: TGTGCCAGCTCACCGGTTCCTCGAAGAACTAGCGGGATAAATGAGCAGTTCTTC. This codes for CASSPVPRRTSGINEQFF.

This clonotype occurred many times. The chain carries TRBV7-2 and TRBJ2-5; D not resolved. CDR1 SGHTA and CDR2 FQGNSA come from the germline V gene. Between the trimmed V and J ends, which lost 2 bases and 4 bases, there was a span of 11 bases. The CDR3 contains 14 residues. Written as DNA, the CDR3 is TGTGCCAGCAGCTTAAGATTGAGCCGAGAGACCCAGTACTTC. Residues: CASSLRLSRETQYF.

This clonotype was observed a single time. CDR3 region: CASSQSLAVRPVSTDTQYF. CDR3 sequence (DNA): TGTGCCAGCAGCCAATCGTTAGCGGTACGACCCGTTAGCACAGATACGCAGTATTTT. This chain connects TRBV4-2 to TRBJ2-3; tentatively, D is TRBD2 (6 bases). The CDR3 is 19 residues long. V was shortened by 2 bases and J by 0 bases, with 21 bases between the two germline ends. Per the germline V gene, CDR1 is LGHNA and CDR2 is YNFKEQ.

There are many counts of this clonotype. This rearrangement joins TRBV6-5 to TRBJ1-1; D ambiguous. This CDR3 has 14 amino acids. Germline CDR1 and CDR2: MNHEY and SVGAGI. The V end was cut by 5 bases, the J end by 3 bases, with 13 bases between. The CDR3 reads CASSTASDYTEAFF. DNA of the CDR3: TGTGCCAGCAGTACCGCGTCGGACTACACTGAAGCTTTCTTT.

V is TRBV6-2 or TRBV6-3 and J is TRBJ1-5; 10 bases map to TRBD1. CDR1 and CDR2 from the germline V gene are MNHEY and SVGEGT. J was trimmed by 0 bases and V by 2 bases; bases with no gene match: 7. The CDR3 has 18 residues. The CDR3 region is CASSYPTGGPYSNQPQHF. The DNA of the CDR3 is TGTGCCAGCAGTTACCCGACAGGGGGCCCGTATAGCAATCAGCCCCAGCATTTT.

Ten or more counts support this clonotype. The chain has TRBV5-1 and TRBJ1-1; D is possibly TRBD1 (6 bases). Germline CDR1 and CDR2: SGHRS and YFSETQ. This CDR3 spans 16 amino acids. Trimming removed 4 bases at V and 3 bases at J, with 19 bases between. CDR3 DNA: TGCGCCAGCAGCCCTGAGGTAGGGGGAACGTACACTGAAGCTTTCTTT. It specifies CASSPEVGGTYTEAFF.

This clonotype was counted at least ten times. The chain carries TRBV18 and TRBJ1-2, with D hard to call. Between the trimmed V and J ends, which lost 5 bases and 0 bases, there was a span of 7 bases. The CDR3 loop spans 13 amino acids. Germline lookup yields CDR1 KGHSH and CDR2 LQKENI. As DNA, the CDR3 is TGTGCCAGCTCAGCAATTCCTAACTATGGCTACACCTTC. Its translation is CASSAIPNYGYTF.

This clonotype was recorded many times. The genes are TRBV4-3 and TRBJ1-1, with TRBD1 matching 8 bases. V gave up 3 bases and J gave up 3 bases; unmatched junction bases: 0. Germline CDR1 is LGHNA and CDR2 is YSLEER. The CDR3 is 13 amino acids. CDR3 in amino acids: CASSQDRDTEAFF. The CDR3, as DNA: TGCGCCAGCAGCCAGGACAGGGACACTGAAGCTTTCTTT.

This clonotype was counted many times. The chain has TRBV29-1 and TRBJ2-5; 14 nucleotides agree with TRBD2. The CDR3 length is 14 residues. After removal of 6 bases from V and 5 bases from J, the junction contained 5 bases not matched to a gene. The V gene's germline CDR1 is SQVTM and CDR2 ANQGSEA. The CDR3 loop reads CSVVGLAGVETQYF. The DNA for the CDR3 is TGCAGCGTAGTGGGACTAGCGGGAGTGGAGACCCAGTACTTC.

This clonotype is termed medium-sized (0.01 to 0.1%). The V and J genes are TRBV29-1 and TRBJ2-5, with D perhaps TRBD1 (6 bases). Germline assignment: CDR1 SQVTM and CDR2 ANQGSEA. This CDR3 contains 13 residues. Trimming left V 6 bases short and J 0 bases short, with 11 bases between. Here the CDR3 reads CSVARTDQETQYF. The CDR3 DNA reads TGCAGCGTGGCGAGGACAGACCAAGAGACCCAGTACTTC.

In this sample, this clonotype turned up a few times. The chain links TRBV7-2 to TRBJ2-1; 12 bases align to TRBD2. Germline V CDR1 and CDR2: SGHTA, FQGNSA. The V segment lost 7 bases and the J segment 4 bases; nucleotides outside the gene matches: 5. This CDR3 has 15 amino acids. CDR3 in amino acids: CASTRTSGTYNEQFF. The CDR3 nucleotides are TGTGCCAGCACCAGGACTAGCGGGACGTACAATGAGCAGTTCTTC.

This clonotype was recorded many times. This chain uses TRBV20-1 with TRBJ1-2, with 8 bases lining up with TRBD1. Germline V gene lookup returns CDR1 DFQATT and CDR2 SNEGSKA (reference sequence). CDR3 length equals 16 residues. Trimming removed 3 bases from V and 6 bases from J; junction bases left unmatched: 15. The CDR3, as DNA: TGCAGTGCTAGTCGCCCCGACAGGGGCCCGCGGGATGGCTACACCTTC. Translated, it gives CSASRPDRGPRDGYTF.

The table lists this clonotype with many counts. The CDR3 is CASSQERQPYEQYF. The CDR3 DNA follows: TGCGCCAGCAGCCAAGAGCGACAGCCCTACGAGCAGTACTTC. J is TRBJ2-7 and V is TRBV4-3; TRBD1 is a possible D gene (5 bases). The germline CDR1 and CDR2 sequences are LGHNA and YSLEER. Between the trimmed V and J ends, which lost 0 bases and 2 bases, there was a span of 8 bases. This CDR3 has 14 amino acids.

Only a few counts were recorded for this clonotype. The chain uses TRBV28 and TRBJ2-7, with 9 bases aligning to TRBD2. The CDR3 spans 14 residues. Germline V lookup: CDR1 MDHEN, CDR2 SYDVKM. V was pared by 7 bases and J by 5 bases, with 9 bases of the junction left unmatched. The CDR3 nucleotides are TGTGCCAGCACCTCTGCGGGGGGGGGCCACGAGCAGTACTTC. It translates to CASTSAGGGHEQYF.

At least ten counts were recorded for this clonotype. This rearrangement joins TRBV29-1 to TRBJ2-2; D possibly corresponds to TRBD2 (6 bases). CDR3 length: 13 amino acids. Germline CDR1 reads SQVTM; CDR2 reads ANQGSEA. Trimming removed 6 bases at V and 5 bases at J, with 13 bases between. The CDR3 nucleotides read TGCAGCGTGGATAAGGAGGGAACCGGGGAGCTGTTTTTT. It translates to CSVDKEGTGELFF.